Listed below are T cell receptor beta chains from one sample, sequenced in a study of cytomegalovirus exposure and HLA in healthy donors. Here immunoSEQ multiplex PCR was the method, and the copy in TCRdb shows in-frame clones only, minus some. The data show about 140,000 clones, 80% seen once. Input material: PBMCs. The receptors stem from a man aged 50 to 60 in good health and CMV-seronegative. Both conserved end residues are part of each CDR3. A D gene is named only where the DNA matches it firmly. The size field is filled for only some rows; it gives once, few, many or a size class.

abundance | j_gene | d_gene | v_gene | CDR3aa | CDR3nt
- | TRBJ2-5 | - | TRBV5-1 | CASSLVVAAQETQYF | TGCGCCAGCAGCTTGGTAGTAGCGGCCCAAGAGACCCAGTACTTC
- | TRBJ2-7 | - | TRBV7-9 | CASSWGDGSSYEQYF | TGTGCCAGCAGCTGGGGGGACGGATCCTCCTACGAGCAGTACTTC
- | TRBJ2-2 | TRBD1 | TRBV2 | CASSEETGGTGELFF | TGTGCCAGCAGTGAGGAGACAGGGGGCACCGGGGAGCTGTTTTTT
- | TRBJ2-7 | - | TRBV27 | CASSRGGRYEQYF | TGTGCCAGCAGTCGAGGGGGTCGCTACGAGCAGTACTTC
- | TRBJ2-3 | TRBD2 | TRBV5-1 | CASSLAGGAGDTQYF | TGCGCCAGCAGCTTGGCCGGGGGGGCAGGAGATACGCAGTATTTT
- | TRBJ2-5 | TRBD2 | TRBV4-2 | CASSRRLAGEETQYF | TGTGCCAGCAGCCGGCGTCTAGCGGGAGAAGAGACCCAGTACTTC
few | TRBJ2-7 | - | TRBV25-1 | CASSYAGFSYEQYF | TGTGCCAGCAGTTATGCAGGGTTCTCCTACGAGCAGTACTTC
- | TRBJ2-3 | TRBD2 | TRBV4-1 | CASSQSSGRITDTQYF | TGCGCCAGCAGCCAATCTAGCGGGAGGATCACAGATACGCAGTATTTT
- | TRBJ2-1 | - | TRBV5-1 | CASSLGRDNEQFF | TGCGCCAGCAGCTTGGGACGGGACAATGAGCAGTTCTTC
- | TRBJ1-5 | - | TRBV19 | CASSGSNQPQHF | TGTGCCAGTAGCGGGAGCAATCAGCCCCAGCATTTT
- | TRBJ2-5 | - | TRBV12-5 | CASGLRSETQYF | TGTGCTAGTGGTTTGAGAAGCGAGACCCAGTACTTC
- | TRBJ2-3 | - | TRBV14 | CASSQARSTDTQYF | TGTGCCAGCAGCCAAGCCAGAAGCACAGATACGCAGTATTTT
- | TRBJ1-4 | TRBD1 | TRBV19 | CASSPRDRGKGTNEKLFF | TGTGCCAGTTCCCCACGCGACAGGGGAAAGGGCACTAATGAAAAACTGTTTTTT
- | TRBJ1-4 | TRBD1 | TRBV4-1 | CASSQEAGGAPNEKLFF | TGCGCCAGCAGCCAAGAAGCAGGGGGCGCACCTAATGAAAAACTGTTTTTT
- | TRBJ2-1 | TRBD2 | TRBV11-2 | CASSLFGASGNEQFF | TGTGCCAGCAGCTTGTTTGGGGCTAGCGGGAATGAGCAGTTCTTC
- | TRBJ1-4 | - | TRBV28 | CASSQDTRLFF | TGTGCCAGCAGCCAGGATACTAGACTGTTTTTT
- | TRBJ2-5 | - | TRBV5-6 | CASSAGLQETQYF | TGTGCCAGCAGCGCGGGCCTCCAAGAGACCCAGTACTTC
- | TRBJ1-4 | - | TRBV9 | CASNRRDRNEKLFF | TGTGCCAGCAACCGGAGGGACCGTAATGAAAAACTGTTTTTT
- | TRBJ2-1 | - | TRBV9 | CASSVQVGAVFDEQFF | TGTGCCAGCAGCGTTCAGGTGGGGGCCGTGTTTGATGAGCAGTTCTTC
- | TRBJ2-2 | TRBD1 | TRBV4-2 | CASRGQGASGELFF | TGTGCCAGCCGGGGGCAGGGGGCATCCGGGGAGCTGTTTTTT
- | TRBJ1-6 | - | TRBV4-1 | CASSQDLARGVLPLHF | TGCGCCAGCAGCCAAGATCTCGCGCGGGGGGTGCTGCCCCTCCACTTT
- | TRBJ2-7 | - | TRBV5-4 | CASSLGQIPYEQYF | TGTGCCAGCAGCTTGGGACAGATCCCCTACGAGCAGTACTTC
- | TRBJ1-5 | - | TRBV5-6 | CASSLQGSNQPQHF | TGTGCCAGCAGCTTACAGGGAAGCAATCAGCCCCAGCATTTT
- | TRBJ2-1 | TRBD1 | TRBV11-1 | CASSSTDRGRANEQFF | TGTGCCAGCAGCTCGACCGACAGGGGGCGCGCGAATGAGCAGTTCTTC
- | TRBJ1-2 | - | TRBV5-6 | CASSLVSTGDYGYTF | TGTGCCAGCAGCTTGGTTAGTACAGGCGATTATGGCTACACCTTC
once | TRBJ1-2 | - | TRBV7-9 | CASSHPGLAGVFYGYTF | TGTGCCAGCAGCCACCCTGGACTGGCTGGGGTTTTCTATGGCTACACCTTC
- | TRBJ1-1 | - | TRBV15 | CATSRGVGQLNTEAFF | TGTGCCACCAGCAGAGGGGTGGGGCAGTTGAACACTGAAGCTTTCTTT
- | TRBJ2-4 | TRBD1 | TRBV29-1 | CSVGTGQNIQYF | TGCAGCGTTGGGACAGGGCAAAACATTCAGTACTTC
- | TRBJ2-1 | TRBD2 | TRBV19 | CASSAALGRAGLTINEQFF | TGTGCCAGTAGTGCCGCCTTGGGGAGGGCAGGGTTAACAATCAATGAGCAGTTCTTC
- | TRBJ2-7 | TRBD1 | TRBV4-1 | CASSQGDSSYEQYF | TGCGCCAGCAGCCAAGGGGACAGCTCCTACGAGCAGTACTTC
once | TRBJ1-3 | - | TRBV7-6 | CASSLAPGQISGNTIYF | TGTGCCAGCAGCTTAGCGCCTGGACAAATCTCTGGAAACACCATATATTTT
- | TRBJ1-2 | TRBD1 | TRBV6-1 | CASRVDRAKGYTF | TGTGCCAGCAGGGTGGACAGGGCAAAGGGCTACACCTTC
- | TRBJ2-7 | - | TRBV19 | CASSIAAGETYEQYF | TGTGCCAGTAGTATAGCGGCAGGGGAGACCTACGAGCAGTACTTC
- | TRBJ2-7 | - | TRBV29-1 | CSASRGSSYEQYF | TGCAGCGCCAGTAGGGGAAGCTCCTACGAGCAGTACTTC
- | TRBJ1-5 | - | TRBV6-6 | CASSYDTGYQPQHF | TGTGCCAGCAGTTACGATACAGGGTATCAGCCCCAGCATTTT
- | TRBJ2-7 | TRBD1 | TRBV5-1 | CASSLGQGAGSEQYF | TGCGCCAGCAGCTTGGGACAGGGGGCCGGGAGCGAGCAGTACTTC
- | TRBJ1-2 | TRBD1 | TRBV11-2 | CASSSSAGGFGNGYTF | TGTGCCAGCAGCTCGAGCGCAGGGGGCTTCGGGAACGGCTACACCTTC
- | TRBJ2-3 | TRBD1 | TRBV9 | CASSVDPSGGNSDTQYF | TGTGCCAGCAGCGTAGACCCCTCAGGGGGAAACTCAGATACGCAGTATTTT
- | TRBJ2-7 | - | TRBV10-3 | CAIKFDEGAYEQYF | TGTGCCATCAAGTTCGACGAAGGGGCCTACGAGCAGTACTTC
once | TRBJ2-7 | TRBD1 | TRBV7-2 | CASSLVGTDPEQYF | TGTGCCAGCAGCTTAGTTGGGACAGACCCCGAGCAGTACTTC
- | TRBJ2-7 | - | TRBV2 | CASSTPGNSYEQYF | TGTGCCAGCAGCACCCCAGGGAACTCCTACGAGCAGTACTTC
- | TRBJ2-5 | - | TRBV4-1 | CASSQIGVREQYF | TGCGCCAGCAGCCAGATAGGGGTTCGGGAGCAGTACTTC
few | TRBJ2-7 | - | TRBV6-1 | CASRTRTETYEQYF | TGTGCCAGCAGGACCCGGACAGAAACCTACGAGCAGTACTTC
- | TRBJ2-7 | TRBD1 | TRBV18 | CATLGTGSYEQYF | TGTGCCACCCTCGGGACAGGGAGTTACGAGCAGTACTTC
- | TRBJ1-1 | TRBD1 | TRBV6-5 | CASSYSDRGDTEAFF | TGTGCCAGCAGTTACTCGGACAGGGGTGACACTGAAGCTTTCTTT